This is a list of T cell receptor beta chains from one sample in a study of cytomegalovirus exposure and HLA in healthy donors. Method: immunoSEQ multiplex PCR; TCRdb's copy keeps in-frame clones and lacks some. The sample holds hundreds of thousands of clones, around nine tenths seen once. Sequenced: PBMCs. These TCRs come from a man between 18 and 29 years old in good health and CMV-seronegative. CDR3s include the opening cysteine and the closing phenylalanine or tryptophan. Fields, in order: V gene, D gene, clone size, J gene, CDR3 length, CDR3 DNA, CDR3 protein. The D gene is left open where the match is weak. Clone size is shown for a subset of rows, as once, few, many or a class of expanded clone.

TRBV11-2,NA,NA,TRBJ1-1,14,TGTGCCAGCAGGATGGACCAGGGGAAGAGTAAAGCTTTCTTT,CASRMDQGKSKAFF
TRBV7-9,NA,NA,TRBJ2-7,11,TGTGCCAGCAGCACCACGGGAGAGCAGTACTTC,CASSTTGEQYF
TRBV10-3,NA,NA,TRBJ2-2,14,TGTGCCATCAGTGGGGTTGGGGGGACCGGGGAGCTGTTTTTT,CAISGVGGTGELFF
TRBV6-6,NA,NA,TRBJ1-6,15,TGTGCCAGCACCGCGGAGGACCGTGCTTCGGTACCCCTCCACTTT,CASTAEDRASVPLHF
TRBV10-3,NA,NA,TRBJ2-1,14,TGTGCCATCAGACCAACAGGCGAGTGGGATGAGCAGTTCTTC,CAIRPTGEWDEQFF
TRBV27,TRBD2,NA,TRBJ2-5,14,TGTGCCAGCAGTTTGCGGGAGTTCCAAGAGACCCAGTACTTC,CASSLREFQETQYF
TRBV7-9,TRBD1,NA,TRBJ2-1,15,TGTGCCAGCAGCTTATCCCGGACAGGGGGCGGTGAGCAGTTCTTC,CASSLSRTGGGEQFF
TRBV2,NA,NA,TRBJ2-1,14,TGTGCCAGCAGCGGAGGGGCTTCCTACAATGAGCAGTTCTTC,CASSGGASYNEQFF
TRBV7-8,NA,many,TRBJ2-7,14,TGTGCCAGCAGCTTCGGTTCCCGGAGGGGCGAGCAGTACTTC,CASSFGSRRGEQYF
TRBV6-1,NA,once,TRBJ1-6,16,TGTGCCAGCAGTGAAGGTTGGAGCTCCTATAATTCACCCCTCCACTTT,CASSEGWSSYNSPLHF
TRBV5-1,TRBD1,NA,TRBJ1-2,16,TGCGCCAGCAGCTTGGACCCCGGGACAGGGATCTATGGCTACACCTTC,CASSLDPGTGIYGYTF
TRBV6-1,NA,NA,TRBJ1-2,13,TGTGCCAGCAGTGAGGTGGGGGCAGGCGGCTACACCTTC,CASSEVGAGGYTF
TRBV11-2,NA,NA,TRBJ1-6,15,TGTGCCAGCAGAGGGAACCAGGGACTTAATTCACCCCTCCACTTT,CASRGNQGLNSPLHF
TRBV18,NA,NA,TRBJ2-2,15,TGTGCCAGCTCACCCGGACAGATGAACACCGGGGAGCTGTTTTTT,CASSPGQMNTGELFF
TRBV27,TRBD2,NA,TRBJ2-7,14,TGTGCCAGCAGTTTTCTCGGGAGGGGGTACGAGCAGTACTTC,CASSFLGRGYEQYF
TRBV6-5,NA,NA,TRBJ2-1,14,TGTGCCAGCAGTTACGGTGTCTACTACAATGAGCAGTTCTTC,CASSYGVYYNEQFF
TRBV19,NA,once,TRBJ2-7,14,TGTGCCAGTAGTATAGGCAGGGGAGTCAACGAGCAGTACTTC,CASSIGRGVNEQYF
TRBV19,NA,NA,TRBJ2-3,15,TGTGCCAGTAGTATCGGTATGTTGCGCACAGATACGCAGTATTTT,CASSIGMLRTDTQYF
TRBV6-5,NA,NA,TRBJ2-5,15,TGTGCCAGCAGCCCCATGGAGGGCGTCCAAGAGACCCAGTACTTC,CASSPMEGVQETQYF
TRBV27,TRBD2,NA,TRBJ2-3,15,TGTGCCAGCAGTTTATATAGGGCGGGAGGAGATACGCAGTATTTT,CASSLYRAGGDTQYF
TRBV19,TRBD2,NA,TRBJ2-1,13,TGTGCCAGTAGTAAGAGCGGGGGGAATGAGCAGTTCTTC,CASSKSGGNEQFF
TRBV4-3,TRBD2,NA,TRBJ2-1,20,TGCGCCAGCAGCCCTCCCCCCGGGACTAGCGGGAGGAGATACTACAATGAGCAGTTCTTC,CASSPPPGTSGRRYYNEQFF
TRBV28,TRBD1,NA,TRBJ2-1,16,TGTGCCAGCAACCCGATCGGACAGGGGATGGAAAATGAGCAGTTCTTC,CASNPIGQGMENEQFF
TRBV11-2,TRBD1,once,TRBJ1-5,15,TGTGCCAGCAGCTTCGGGACAGGGGAGGGTCAGCCCCAGCATTTT,CASSFGTGEGQPQHF
TRBV4-2,NA,NA,TRBJ2-2,19,TGTGCCAGCAGCCAAGATGGGGCGTTGGATCCCTTCCCGACGGGGGAGCTGTTTTTT,CASSQDGALDPFPTGELFF
TRBV4-3,TRBD2,once,TRBJ2-7,15,TGCGCCAGCAGCCAAGAACGACTAGCGGGAGCCGAGCAGTACTTC,CASSQERLAGAEQYF
TRBV7-2,NA,NA,TRBJ1-6,13,TGTGCCAGCAGCGACGAAAGGGGATCACCCCTCCACTTT,CASSDERGSPLHF
TRBV9,TRBD1,NA,TRBJ2-7,15,TGTGCCAGCAGCCCGGACGGACAGGGGAGCTACGAGCAGTACTTC,CASSPDGQGSYEQYF
TRBV11-2,NA,NA,TRBJ2-7,13,TGTGCCAGCAGCCCACTCGGCGGGGGCCCGCAGTACTTC,CASSPLGGGPQYF
TRBV11-2,TRBD1,NA,TRBJ1-2,13,TGTGCCAGCAGCTCGGGACAGTCCTATGGCTACACCTTC,CASSSGQSYGYTF
TRBV28,TRBD1,NA,TRBJ1-6,16,TGTGCCAGCAGGGTAGAACGGGACAGTGGAAATTCACCCCTCCACTTT,CASRVERDSGNSPLHF
TRBV6-5,TRBD1,NA,TRBJ2-7,14,TGTGCCAGCAGTTTCAGGGGGCGCGTCAACGAGCAGTACTTC,CASSFRGRVNEQYF
TRBV7-8,NA,NA,TRBJ1-6,11,TGTGCCACGGGAGGGAAATCACCCCTCCACTTT,CATGGKSPLHF
TRBV5-1,TRBD2,NA,TRBJ2-1,17,TGCGCCAGCAGCTTGGCCGGAGGACTAGCGGCCACCCCTGAGCAGTTCTTC,CASSLAGGLAATPEQFF
TRBV2,TRBD1,NA,TRBJ1-2,14,TGTGCCAGCGGGAAGGGGGCCCTTAACTATGGCTACACCTTC,CASGKGALNYGYTF
TRBV28,NA,NA,TRBJ2-2,12,TGTGCCAGCACAAGGGGTTCGGGGGAGCTGTTTTTT,CASTRGSGELFF
TRBV9,NA,once,TRBJ1-2,13,TGTGCCAGCAGCGTAGGACAGAACTATGGCTACACCTTC,CASSVGQNYGYTF
TRBV5-6,TRBD2,NA,TRBJ2-7,17,TGTGCCAGCAGCCCCTCTTTAGAGATAGCGGGGACCTACGAGCAGTACTTC,CASSPSLEIAGTYEQYF
TRBV9,TRBD1,NA,TRBJ1-3,18,TGTGCCAGCAGCTCCGATTGGGGACAGGGGGACTCTGGAAACACCATATATTTT,CASSSDWGQGDSGNTIYF
TRBV7-3,NA,NA,TRBJ2-3,14,TGTGCCAGCAGCTTAAATCGGGATTCAGATACGCAGTATTTT,CASSLNRDSDTQYF
TRBV5-8,NA,NA,TRBJ1-2,17,TGTGCCAGCAGCTCAGCACCCGGGACTGGAGCTAACTATGGCTACACCTTC,CASSSAPGTGANYGYTF
TRBV5-8,NA,NA,TRBJ2-3,14,TGTGCCAGCAGCTTGGGTGGCTTCACAGATACGCAGTATTTT,CASSLGGFTDTQYF